Listed below are T cell receptor beta chains from one sample, sequenced in a study of blood T cell repertoires in COVID-19. The protocol was immunoSEQ multiplex PCR, while the TCRdb copy is restricted to in-frame clones and leaves out a portion. The data hold some 210,000 clones, with 84% observed a single time. The sequencing sample was made of peripheral blood. The receptors were sampled from a woman between 70 and 85 years old with active or convalescent COVID-19. The CDR3 runs from the conserved cysteine through the conserved F or W. The order of the fields is D gene, J gene, V gene, CDR3 DNA, CDR3 protein. D genes are given only for firm matches.

-	TRBJ2-2	TRBV9	TGTGCCAGCAGCGCAGGACAGTGGGGATTGTCCGGGGAGCTGTTTTTT	CASSAGQWGLSGELFF
-	TRBJ2-1	TRBV5-4	TGTGCCAGCAGCTTGGGGGGGCCCATTCCGTACAATGAGCAGTTCTTC	CASSLGGPIPYNEQFF
TRBD1	TRBJ2-7	TRBV19	TGTGCCAGTAGCCGACAGGGTATCCACGAGCAGTACTTC	CASSRQGIHEQYF
-	TRBJ1-6	TRBV6-1	TGTGCCAGCAGTGAGGGCGTCCCCAATTCACCCCTCCACTTT	CASSEGVPNSPLHF
-	TRBJ2-7	TRBV6-5	TGTGCCAGCAGTCCTACAGGGTCCTACGAGCAGTACTTC	CASSPTGSYEQYF
TRBD2	TRBJ2-1	TRBV14	TGTGCCAGCAGCCAAGTAGCGGGAGGGCGTAGCTCCTACAATGAGCAGTTCTTC	CASSQVAGGRSSYNEQFF
TRBD2	TRBJ2-5	TRBV24-1	TGTGCCACCAGTGACCGGCGGGGGGGGCAAGAGACCCAGTACTTC	CATSDRRGGQETQYF
TRBD2	TRBJ2-1	TRBV2	TGTGCCAGCGCCTTGGTGGGAGGGAACAATGAGCAGTTCTTC	CASALVGGNNEQFF
TRBD2	TRBJ2-1	TRBV10-3	TGTGCCATCAGCCTAGAAAATCCACATAGCGGGACCTACAATGAGCAGTTCTTC	CAISLENPHSGTYNEQFF
-	TRBJ2-1	TRBV18	TGTGCCAGCTCACCGGGGGGTGAGCAGTTCTTC	CASSPGGEQFF
-	TRBJ1-1	TRBV7-8	TGTGCCAGCAGCTTAGTAGCTGAAGCTTTCTTT	CASSLVAEAFF
TRBD2	TRBJ2-1	TRBV19	TGTGCCAGTACCCCGGGACTAGCGTACGATGAGCAGTTCTTC	CASTPGLAYDEQFF
TRBD1	TRBJ2-7	TRBV28	TGTGCCAGCAGGGTAGCCGGGACAGGGTCCTACGAGCAGTACTTC	CASRVAGTGSYEQYF
TRBD2	TRBJ2-1	TRBV3-1/TRBV3-2	TGTGCCAGCCAACTAGCGGGAAGTGATGAGCAGTTCTTC	CASQLAGSDEQFF
TRBD1	TRBJ2-2	TRBV5-4	TGTGCCAGCAGCTGGTGGGCGAAAGGACAGGGGAACACCGGGGAGCTGTTTTTT	CASSWWAKGQGNTGELFF
TRBD2	TRBJ2-2	TRBV3-1/TRBV3-2	TGTGCCAGCAGCCGGGCTACTAGCGGGGTAAAATACGGGGAGCTGTTTTTT	CASSRATSGVKYGELFF
-	TRBJ1-6	TRBV19	TGTGCCAGTGGATTTCAGGGTTCGAGTAATTCACCCCTCCACTTT	CASGFQGSSNSPLHF
-	TRBJ1-2	TRBV9	TGTGCCAGCAGCGTACAGGGGCATTCTAACTATGGCTACACCTTC	CASSVQGHSNYGYTF
-	TRBJ2-7	TRBV28	TGTGCCAGCAGTTTTCACCTATACGAGCAGTACTTC	CASSFHLYEQYF
-	TRBJ1-4	TRBV5-1	TGCGCCAGCAGCCCAAATCAGGGGTTGGCTGAAAAACTGTTTTTT	CASSPNQGLAEKLFF
-	TRBJ2-5	TRBV19	TGTGCCAGTAGGGGCCCTCCCCGGGAGACCCAGTACTTC	CASRGPPRETQYF
TRBD1	TRBJ1-2	TRBV27	TGTGCCAGCAGTACGCCCGGGGACAGGGATTTACATGGCTACACCTTC	CASSTPGDRDLHGYTF
TRBD2	TRBJ2-3	TRBV5-1	TGCGCCAGCAGCTGGGGACTAGCGGGAGGAGATACGCAGTATTTT	CASSWGLAGGDTQYF